The clone carrying this T cell receptor (beta chain) appeared a single time. The data were taken from a study of shared clonotypes between healthy human individuals. Generated by immunoSEQ multiplex PCR, the TCRdb table keeps only in-frame clones and is missing some. Of 660,000 or so clones in the sample, about 95% were seen once. Naive CD8 cells were CD45RO-negative, positively selected for CCR7, excluding terminally differentiated effector memory CD45RA+ cells. The sample was naive CD8+ T cells sorted from blood. The clonotype was recovered from a woman younger than 45 in good health.

CDR3 coding DNA: TGTGCCAGCAGCCTCCCCGGGACAGAAAACACCGGGGAGCTGTTTTTT. This encodes CASSLPGTENTGELFF. The V gene is TRBV13, the J gene TRBJ2-2; 7 bases map to TRBD1. CDR3 length: 16 amino acids. Looked up from germline, CDR1 is PRHDT and CDR2 is FYEKMQ (reference sequence). Losses at the gene ends were 5 bases for V and 2 bases for J; bases not matched to a gene: 8.